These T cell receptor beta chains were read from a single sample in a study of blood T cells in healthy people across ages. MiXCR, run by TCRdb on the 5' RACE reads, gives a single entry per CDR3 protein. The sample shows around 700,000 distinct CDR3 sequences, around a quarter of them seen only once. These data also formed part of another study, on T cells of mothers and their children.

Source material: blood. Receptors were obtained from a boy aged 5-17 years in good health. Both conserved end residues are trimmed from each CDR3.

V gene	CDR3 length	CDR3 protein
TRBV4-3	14	ASSQGPTSGTDTQY
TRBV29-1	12	STLAGTNTGELF
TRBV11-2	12	ASSLEGRGNEQF
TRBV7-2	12	ASSLERGGYEQY
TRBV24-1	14	ATSDATGLIQETQY
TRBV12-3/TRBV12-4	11	ASSYGPDYEQY
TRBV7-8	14	ASSGPRLAGRETQY
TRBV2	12	AILAGQGVPEQY
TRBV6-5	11	ASSFHGDNEQF
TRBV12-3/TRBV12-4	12	ASSLAGVVYGYT
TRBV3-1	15	ASSPRWTSGGYYEQY
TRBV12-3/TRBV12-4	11	ASSSREEETQY
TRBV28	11	ASSRSGTNEQY
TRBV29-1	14	SVDPESAGGEETQY
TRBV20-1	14	SAGVPTSGSTDTQY
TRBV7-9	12	ASSGESTNEKLF
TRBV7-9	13	ASSLDRVGADTQY
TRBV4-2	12	ATNTGGADGELF
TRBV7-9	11	ASGGASSYEQY
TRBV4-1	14	ASSQQGTRDLNEQF
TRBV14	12	ASSQGVRRDIQY
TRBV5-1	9	ASKEEETQY
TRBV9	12	ASSVADGRDEQY
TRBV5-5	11	ASSLGLEGASF
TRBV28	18	ASSLIPGLAGGLSTDTQY
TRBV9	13	ASSGEGGGVETQY